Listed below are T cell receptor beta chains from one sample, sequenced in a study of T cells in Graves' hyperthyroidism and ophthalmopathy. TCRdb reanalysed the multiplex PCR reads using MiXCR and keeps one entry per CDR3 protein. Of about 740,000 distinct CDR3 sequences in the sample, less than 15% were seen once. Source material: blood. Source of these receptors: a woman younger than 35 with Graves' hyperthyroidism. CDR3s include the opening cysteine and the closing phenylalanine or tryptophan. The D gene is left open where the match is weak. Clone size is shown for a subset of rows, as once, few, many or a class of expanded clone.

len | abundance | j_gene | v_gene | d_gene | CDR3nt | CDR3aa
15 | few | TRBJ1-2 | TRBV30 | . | TGTGCCTGGAGTGCGTCAGGCCCGAGGAACTATGGCTACACCTTC | CAWSASGPRNYGYTF
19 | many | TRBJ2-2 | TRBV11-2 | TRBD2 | TGTGCCAGCAGCTTGGGGAGGGGCATTAGCGGAGCGAACACCGGGGAGCTGTTTTTT | CASSLGRGISGANTGELFF
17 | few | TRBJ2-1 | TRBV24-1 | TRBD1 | TGTGCCACCAGTGACTTTGGGACAGGGGGATCCTACAATGAGCAGTTCTTC | CATSDFGTGGSYNEQFF
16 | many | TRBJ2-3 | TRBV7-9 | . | TGTGCCAGCAGCTTAGGAGCAACTCAAAAGGCAGATACGCAGTATTTT | CASSLGATQKADTQYF
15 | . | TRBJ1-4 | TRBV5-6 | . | TGTGCCAGCAGCCTCCGGGACAATGGGAATGAAAAACTGTTTTTT | CASSLRDNGNEKLFF
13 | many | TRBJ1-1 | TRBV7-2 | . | TGTGCCAGCAGCTTAGTTATGAACACTGAAGCTTTCTTT | CASSLVMNTEAFF
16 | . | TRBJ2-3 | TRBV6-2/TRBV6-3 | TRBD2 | TGTGCCAGCAGTTATGGGGCTAGCGGGAGTGGAGATACGCAGTATTTT | CASSYGASGSGDTQYF
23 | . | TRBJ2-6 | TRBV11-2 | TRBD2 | TGTGCCAGCAGCTCCCAGAGGCCCGGTCTACCTAGCGGGCGGCAGTCTGGGGCCAACGTCCTGACTTTC | CASSSQRPGLPSGRQSGANVLTF
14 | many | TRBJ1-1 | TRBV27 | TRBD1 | TGTGCCAGCAGTTGGGACAGGATGAACACTGAAGCTTTCTTT | CASSWDRMNTEAFF
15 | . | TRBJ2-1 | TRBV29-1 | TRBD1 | TGCAGCGTTGAAATGGGGACAGGGGTTTTTAATGAGCAGTTCTTC | CSVEMGTGVFNEQFF
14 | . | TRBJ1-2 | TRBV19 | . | TGTGCCAGTAGTACCAATCGGGGGGCGGGAGGCTACACCTTC | CASSTNRGAGGYTF
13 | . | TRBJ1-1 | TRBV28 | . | TGTGCCAGCAGTTTCTATTCGAGCACTGAAGCTTTCTTT | CASSFYSSTEAFF
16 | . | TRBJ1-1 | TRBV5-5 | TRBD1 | TGTGCCAGCAGCTTTAGACAGGGGTTAACGAACACTGAAGCTTTCTTT | CASSFRQGLTNTEAFF
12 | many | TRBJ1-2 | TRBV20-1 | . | TGCAGTGCTATATCAGGGAACTATGGCTACACCTTC | CSAISGNYGYTF
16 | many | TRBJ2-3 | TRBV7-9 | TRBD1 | TGTGCCAGCAGCTTAGCCGGGACAGGGGTTGCAGATACGCAGTATTTT | CASSLAGTGVADTQYF
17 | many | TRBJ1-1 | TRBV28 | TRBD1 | TGTGCCAGCAGTCTTCTGAAACCCGGACAGGGGAACACTGAAGCTTTCTTT | CASSLLKPGQGNTEAFF
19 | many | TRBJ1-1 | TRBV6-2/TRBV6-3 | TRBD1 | TGTGCCAGCAGTTACTCGAAGAGGGGGCGGCACGACATGAACACTGAAGCTTTCTTT | CASSYSKRGRHDMNTEAFF
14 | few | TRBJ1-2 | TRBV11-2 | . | TGTGCCAGCAGCTCCCACCTTCCCGACTATGGCTACACCTTC | CASSSHLPDYGYTF
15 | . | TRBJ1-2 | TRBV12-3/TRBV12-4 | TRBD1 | TGTGCCAGCAGTTACCTTCAGACAGGGGAAGATGGCTACACCTTC | CASSYLQTGEDGYTF
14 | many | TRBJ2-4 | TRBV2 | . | TGTGCCAGTCACAGCCCGATAGCCAAAAACATTCAGTACTTC | CASHSPIAKNIQYF
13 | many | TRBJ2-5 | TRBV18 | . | TGTGCCAGCTCACCCCTGGATCAAGAGACCCAGTACTTC | CASSPLDQETQYF
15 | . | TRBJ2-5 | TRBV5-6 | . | TGTGCCAGCAGCTTGTTCCTGGGGAAAAGGGAGACCCAGTACTTC | CASSLFLGKRETQYF
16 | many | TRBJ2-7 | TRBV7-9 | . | TGTGCCAGCAGCTTAGCCCCCTGGGCTCCGTCCTACGAGCAGTACTTC | CASSLAPWAPSYEQYF
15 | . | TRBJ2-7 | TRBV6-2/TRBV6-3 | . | TGTGCCAGCAGCCTAGACTTGAGGGGTTCAGGGGAGCAGTACTTC | CASSLDLRGSGEQYF
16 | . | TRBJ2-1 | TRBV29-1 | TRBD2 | TGCAGCGTACTTGGACTAGAAGAGACCGCCTACAATGAGCAGTTCTTC | CSVLGLEETAYNEQFF
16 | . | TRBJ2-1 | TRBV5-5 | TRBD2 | TGCGCCAGCAGCGGGGATGGGGCTGGGGCCTACAATGAGCAGCTCTTC | CASSGDGAGAYNEQLF
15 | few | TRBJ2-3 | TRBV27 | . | TGTGCCAGCAGTTTTAAGGCAGGCTCCACAGATACGCAGTATTTT | CASSFKAGSTDTQYF
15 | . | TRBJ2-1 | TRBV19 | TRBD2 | TGTGCCAGTAGTATTTTAGCGGGATCGAGAAATGAGCAGTTCTTC | CASSILAGSRNEQFF
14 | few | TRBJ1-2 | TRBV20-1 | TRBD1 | TGCAGTGCTAGAGGGACAGGTCAAAGTGGTGGCTACACCTTC | CSARGTGQSGGYTF
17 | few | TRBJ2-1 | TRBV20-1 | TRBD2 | TGCAGTGCTAGAGACCTAGCGGGAGGGCAGCTGTACAATGAGCAGTTCTTC | CSARDLAGGQLYNEQFF
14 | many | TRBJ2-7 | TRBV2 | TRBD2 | TGTGCCAGCAGTGAAAAAGCGGGAGTGTGGGAGCAGTACTTC | CASSEKAGVWEQYF
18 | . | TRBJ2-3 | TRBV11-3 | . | TGTGCCAGCAGCTACACCCCCCTAAGCGGCCACCTCACAGATACGCAGTATTTT | CASSYTPLSGHLTDTQYF
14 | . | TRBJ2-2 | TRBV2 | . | TGTGCCAGCAGTGGCGGGTTTTCGGCCGGGGAGCTGTTTTTT | CASSGGFSAGELFF
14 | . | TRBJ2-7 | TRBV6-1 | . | TGTGCCAGCAGTGAAGGGACAGACGACAACGAGCAGTACTTC | CASSEGTDDNEQYF
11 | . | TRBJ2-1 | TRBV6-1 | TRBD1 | TGTGCCAGCAGTCAGACAGGGGGGGAGTTCTTC | CASSQTGGEFF
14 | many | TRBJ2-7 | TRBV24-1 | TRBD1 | TGTGCCACCAGTGACCACGACAGGGCCTACGAGCAGTACTTC | CATSDHDRAYEQYF
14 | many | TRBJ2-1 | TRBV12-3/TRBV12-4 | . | TGTGCCAGCAGGCGAGCGGGCTCTTACAATGAGCAGTTCTTC | CASRRAGSYNEQFF
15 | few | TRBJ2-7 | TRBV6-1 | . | TGTGCCAGCAGCCAAGGGGTCTACCAAGAGTACGAGCAGTACTTC | CASSQGVYQEYEQYF
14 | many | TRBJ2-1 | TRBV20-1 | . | TGCAGTGCTAGAGTCGGTAGCTCCTACAATGAGCAGTTCTTC | CSARVGSSYNEQFF
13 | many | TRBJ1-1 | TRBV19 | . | TGTGCCAGTAGTATCCGCCCCAGCGCTGAAGCTTTCTTT | CASSIRPSAEAFF
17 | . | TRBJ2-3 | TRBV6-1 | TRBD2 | TGTGCCAGCAGTAAACCGGGACTAGCGGGAAGCACAGATACGCAGTATTTT | CASSKPGLAGSTDTQYF
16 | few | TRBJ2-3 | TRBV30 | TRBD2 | TGTGCCCTGATAGATAGCGGGCAGCGGATGACAGATACGCAGTATTTT | CALIDSGQRMTDTQYF
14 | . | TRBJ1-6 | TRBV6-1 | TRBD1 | TGTGCCAGCAGCATAGGGGGCAAGGGATCACCCCTCCACTTT | CASSIGGKGSPLHF
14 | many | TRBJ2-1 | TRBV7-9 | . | TGTGCCACCTCCGAGGTAGCGGCTCTCTCTGAGCAGTTCTTC | CATSEVAALSEQFF
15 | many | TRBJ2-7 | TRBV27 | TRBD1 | TGTGCCAGCAGTACAACGGACAGGGCCTCCTACGAGCAGTACTTC | CASSTTDRASYEQYF
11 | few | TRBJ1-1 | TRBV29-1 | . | TGCAGCTTACGAGCGGCAGGTGAAGCTTTCTTT | CSLRAAGEAFF